One sample yielded the 27 T cell receptor beta chains listed below, sequenced in a study of blood T cells in healthy people across ages. Primers used in a second PCR of roughly 6 to 11 cycles were a sample-barcoded 5' primer and a J-beta primer mix. TCRdb ran MiXCR on the 5' RACE reads and lists one entry per CDR3 protein. The sample holds roughly 700,000 distinct CDR3 sequences, roughly 50% seen once. Specimen: blood. The receptors stem from a woman aged 55-75 years in good health.

In this sample, this clonotype turned up once. The chain employs TRBV4-3 and TRBJ2-3; D is unresolved. The CDR3 spans 17 residues. The germline V and J ends were trimmed by 1 base and 0 bases, with 14 bases remaining between them. The V gene's germline CDR1 is LGHNA and CDR2 YSLEER. CDR3 loop: CASSQGLGLPSTDTQYF. CDR3 nucleotides: TGCGCCAGCAGCCAAGGGTTAGGTCTCCCTAGCACAGATACGCAGTATTTT.

The chain is built from TRBV6-2 or TRBV6-3 and TRBJ1-2, with TRBD1 as a possible D gene (6 bases). Trimming pared 10 bases from V and 0 bases from J, leaving 9 bases between. CDR1 and CDR2 (germline): MNHEY, SVGEGT. This CDR3 region has 12 residues. Here the CDR3 reads CATRGPNYGYTF. The CDR3, as DNA: TGTGCCACCCGGGGGCCTAACTATGGCTACACCTTC.

This clonotype has only a few counts. The rearrangement uses TRBV27 and TRBJ2-7, with no clear D. Germline V gene lookup returns CDR1 MNHEY and CDR2 SMNVEV (reference sequence). V shed 6 bases and J shed 3 bases, with 18 bases lying between them. The CDR3 runs to 15 residues. The CDR3 DNA is TGTGCCAGCAGGGCAACGCTAGTCACCCTCTACGAGCAGTACTTC. Amino acids: CASRATLVTLYEQYF.

The chain links TRBV24-1 to TRBJ2-1; TRBD2 matches 11 bases. This CDR3 spans 15 amino acids. Germline lookup yields CDR1 KGHDR and CDR2 SFDVKD. J lost 6 bases, V lost 4 bases, and 4 bases had no gene match. The CDR3 nucleotides are TGTGCCACCAGTGAGGGCACTAGCGGGAGCAATGAGCAGTTCTTC. Its translation: CATSEGTSGSNEQFF.

This clonotype appeared a few times. The V call is TRBV24-1, the J call TRBJ2-1, with a tentative D call TRBD1 (6 bases). Germline V gene lookup returns CDR1 KGHDR and CDR2 SFDVKD. The V end was cut by 3 bases, the J end by 1 base, with 12 bases between. The CDR3 covers 16 residues. CDR3: CATSDAYRVSYNEQFF. In nucleotides, the CDR3 is TGTGCCACCAGTGATGCCTACAGGGTATCCTACAATGAGCAGTTCTTC.

With respect to this clonotype: This may be a read error, as it is one base from a much larger clone. V usage is TRBV29-1 and J usage is TRBJ1-2; 9 nucleotides align to TRBD1. This CDR3 contains 12 residues. Germline CDR1 and CDR2: SQVTM and ANQGSEA. CDR3 sequence (DNA): TGCAGCGTTGATGGGACAGGGAACGGCTGCACCTTC. Its protein is CSVDGTGNGCTF.

The chain is built from TRBV5-1 and TRBJ1-1; D ambiguous. Deletions cut 5 bases from V and 2 bases from J, with 10 bases between. The length of the CDR3 is 13 residues. Germline assignment: CDR1 SGHRS and CDR2 YFSETQ. The chain's CDR3 is CASRIWGNTEAFF. The CDR3, as DNA: TGCGCCAGCAGGATCTGGGGTAACACTGAAGCTTTCTTT.

This clonotype was recorded many times. The DNA of the CDR3 is TGCAGTGCTAGAGAAGGACAGCCCGTCTCTGGGGCCAACGTCCTGACTTTC. Translation gives CSAREGQPVSGANVLTF. The chain combines TRBV20-1 with TRBJ2-6, with a tentative D call TRBD1 (6 bases). Germline CDR1 reads DFQATT; CDR2 reads SNEGSKA (reference sequence). CDR3 length: 17 residues. V was cut by 0 bases and J by 0 bases, with 12 bases left in between.

This clonotype has only a few counts. A much bigger clone sits one base away, suggesting this may be a read error. V is TRBV7-2 and J is TRBJ2-5, with TRBD2 as a possible D gene (6 bases). From germline, CDR1 is SGHTA and CDR2 FQGNSA. The CDR3 contains 13 residues. Trimming left V 8 bases short and J 9 bases short, with 19 bases between. CDR3 protein: CASRSGPGEAQYF. CDR3 DNA: TGTGCCAGCCGTAGCGGACCGGGGGAGGCCCAGTACTTC.

The chain has TRBV3-1 and TRBJ1-3; D possibly corresponds to TRBD1 (5 bases). Germline CDR1 LGHDT, CDR2 YNNKEL (reference sequence). The germline V and J ends were trimmed by 6 bases and 2 bases, with 11 bases remaining between them. The CDR3 loop spans 14 amino acids. The CDR3 here is CASRTGAAGNTIYF. DNA for the CDR3: TGTGCCAGCAGGACCGGGGCGGCTGGAAACACCATATATTTT.

The chain employs TRBV7-3 and TRBJ2-1; the match to TRBD2 covers 11 bases. This CDR3 is built from 16 residues. Trimming cost V 1 base and J 6 bases; bases outside gene matches: 5. From germline, CDR1 is SGHTA and CDR2 FQGTGA. The CDR3: CASSLNPLAGANEQFF. The CDR3 DNA sequence: TGTGCCAGCAGCTTAAATCCACTAGCGGGAGCCAATGAGCAGTTCTTC.

This clonotype occurred once. The CDR3: CASSYQDYQETQYF. The CDR3 region has the DNA TGTGCCAGCAGTTACCAGGACTATCAAGAGACCCAGTACTTC. The chain recombines TRBV6-5 with TRBJ2-5, with D possibly being TRBD2 (6 bases). CDR1 MNHEY and CDR2 SVGAGI come from the germline V gene. This CDR3 spans 14 amino acids. Trimming stripped 2 bases from V and 2 bases from J, with 9 bases between.

The sample holds a few counts of this clonotype. V usage is TRBV7-8 and J usage is TRBJ2-5; the D call may be TRBD1 or TRBD2 (6 bases each). This CDR3 is built from 16 residues. Germline V gene sequence: CDR1 SGHVS, CDR2 FQNEAQ. The V and J ends lost 3 bases and 4 bases respectively, with 18 bases between them. The CDR3, as DNA: TGTGCCAGCAGCTTCCTGGGGGGCGCGTGGGGAGAGACCCAGTACTTC. Translating it yields CASSFLGGAWGETQYF. The full variable domain, with the rest looked up from reference TRBV7-8 and TRBJ2-5, is GAGVSQSPRYKVAKRGQDVALRCDPISGHVSLFWYQQALGQGPEFLTYFQNEAQLDKSGLPSDRFFAERPEGSVSTLKIQRTQQEDSAVYLCASSFLGGAWGETQYFGPGTRLLVL.

This clonotype was counted at least ten times. This chain joins TRBV7-2 and TRBJ1-6; no clear D. Trimming cost V 1 base and J 2 bases, with 12 bases left between them. In germline, CDR1 is SGHTA, CDR2 FQGNSA. The CDR3 has 17 residues. CDR3 sequence reads: CASSLVARETYNSPLHF. The DNA of the CDR3 is TGTGCCAGCAGCTTAGTGGCCCGTGAGACCTATAATTCACCCCTCCACTTT. Supplemented by reference TRBV7-2 and TRBJ1-6, the full variable domain reads GAGVSQSPSNKVTEKGKDVELRCDPISGHTALYWYRQSLGQGLEFLIYFQGNSAPDKSGLPSDRFSAERTGGSVSTLTIQRTQQEDSAVYLCASSLVARETYNSPLHFGNGTRLTVT.

The rearrangement links TRBV10-3 to TRBJ2-5; D is uncertain. The CDR3 has 12 amino acids. V shed 4 bases and J shed 11 bases, with 14 bases lying between them. Germline V gives CDR1 ENHRY, CDR2 SYGVKD. The CDR3 spells CAISGPNNEQYF. CDR3 DNA sequence: TGTGCCATCAGTGGCCCTAACAATGAGCAGTACTTC.

The rearrangement uses TRBV10-3 and TRBJ2-3; the match to TRBD2 covers 9 bases. The germline CDR1 and CDR2 sequences are ENHRY and SYGVKD. The junction had 11 bases not matched to a gene; V was cut back by 2 bases and J by 5 bases. This CDR3 contains 17 residues. The CDR3 nucleotides read TGTGCCATCAGTGAGCCGAATTATAGCGGGAGTAAAGATACGCAGTATTTT. This gives the protein CAISEPNYSGSKDTQYF.

This clonotype was counted between two and nine times. The V gene is TRBV6-1, the J gene TRBJ1-5; TRBD1 might be the D (5 bases). Trimming took off 1 base at V and 2 bases at J, with 12 bases between the two ends. Germline loops: CDR1 MNHNS, CDR2 SASEGT. This CDR3 has 16 amino acids. The CDR3 here is CASSEVLSQGNQPQHF. The DNA of the CDR3 is TGTGCCAGCAGTGAAGTTTTATCACAGGGCAATCAGCCCCAGCATTTT.

This clonotype was observed many times. This chain uses TRBV20-1 with TRBJ2-4; tentatively, D is TRBD2 (5 bases). V was trimmed by 0 bases and J by 9 bases, leaving 15 bases between them. The CDR3 loop spans 14 amino acids. CDR1 is DFQATT and CDR2 is SNEGSKA in the germline V gene (reference sequence). The DNA for the CDR3 is TGCAGTGCTAGAGATTCGAGAGGGAGTGGCATTCAGTACTTC. Its translation: CSARDSRGSGIQYF.

The chain has TRBV7-2 and TRBJ2-5; maybe TRBD1 (5 bases). Germline-derived CDR1 and CDR2 are SGHTA and FQGNSA. This CDR3 has 12 residues. Trimming removed 5 bases from V and 14 bases from J, with 18 bases in between. The CDR3 sequence: CASSPHRSLHYF. CDR3 sequence (DNA): TGTGCCAGCAGCCCCCACAGGAGCTTACACTACTTC. The entire variable domain, with the rest obtained from reference TRBV7-2 and TRBJ2-5, is as follows: GAGVSQSPSNKVTEKGKDVELRCDPISGHTALYWYRQSLGQGLEFLIYFQGNSAPDKSGLPSDRFSAERTGGSVSTLTIQRTQQEDSAVYLCASSPHRSLHYFGPGTRLLVL.

The chain links TRBV6-6 to TRBJ2-1, with D maybe TRBD2 (5 bases). The CDR3 is 15 residues long. Germline values: CDR1 MNHNY, CDR2 SVGAGI (reference sequence). V lost 5 bases and J 0 bases, leaving 11 bases between the germline ends. The CDR3 coding sequence is TGTGCCAGCAGTCAGGAGCGGATCTCCTACAATGAGCAGTTCTTC. This sequence encodes CASSQERISYNEQFF.

The rearrangement joins TRBV29-1 to TRBJ2-1, with D possibly matching TRBD2 (6 bases). With the DNA end fitting TRBJ2-7 better, the J assignment may be wrong. The CDR3 contains 14 residues. The germline V gene has CDR1 SQVTM and CDR2 ANQGSEA. CDR3 in DNA: TGCAGCGGGACTACCAACTCCATCTACAATGAGCAGTACTTC. It specifies CSGTTNSIYNEQYF.

This clonotype was found a few times. The J gene is TRBJ1-2, the V gene TRBV7-2, with D unclear. The CDR3 extends over 13 amino acids. CDR1 and CDR2 (germline): SGHTA, FQGNSA. V was clipped by 1 base and J by 6 bases, with 9 bases between them. The DNA of the CDR3 is TGTGCCAGCAGCTTAGTAGGGTACGATGGCTACACCTTC. Protein product: CASSLVGYDGYTF. Using reference TRBV7-2 and TRBJ1-2 for the parts outside the CDR3, the full variable domain is GAGVSQSPSNKVTEKGKDVELRCDPISGHTALYWYRQSLGQGLEFLIYFQGNSAPDKSGLPSDRFSAERTGGSVSTLTIQRTQQEDSAVYLCASSLVGYDGYTFGSGTRLTVV.

This clonotype was counted once. The gene calls are TRBV6-5 and TRBJ2-1; D uncertain. The J call may be faulty, since TRBJ2-7 better matches the DNA end. The CDR3 is 16 residues long. The germline CDR1 and CDR2 sequences are MNHEY and SVGAGI. CDR3 residues: CASSYIGSPSYNEQYF. The CDR3 nucleotides read TGTGCCAGCAGTTACATAGGGTCCCCATCCTACAATGAGCAGTACTTC.

The chain joins TRBV9 to TRBJ2-1; TRBD2 is a possible D gene (5 bases). The germline gives CDR1 SGDLS, CDR2 YYNGEE. The V end lost 0 bases, the J end lost 3 bases, and 10 bases lay between the germline ends. The CDR3 consists of 15 residues. The CDR3 DNA reads as TGTGCCAGCAGCGTAGGCGGGCTACGCTACAATGAGCAGTTCTTC. Protein product: CASSVGGLRYNEQFF.

The sample holds a few counts of this clonotype. The chain links TRBV7-2 to TRBJ2-5; D gene uncertain. CDR1 and CDR2 from the germline V gene are SGHTA and FQGNSA. This CDR3 is 11 amino acids long. V lost 5 bases and J 7 bases, leaving 8 bases between the germline ends. In DNA, the CDR3 is TGTGCCAGCAGCAACCCGGGGACCCAGTACTTC. It is translated as CASSNPGTQYF.

This clonotype was counted at least ten times. This chain uses TRBV9 with TRBJ2-4; D ambiguous. V dropped 2 bases and J dropped 8 bases, with 8 bases sitting between them. The CDR3 has 12 residues. Looked up from germline, CDR1 is SGDLS and CDR2 is YYNGEE. CDR3 loop: CASSVRTDIQYF. CDR3 nucleotides: TGTGCCAGCAGCGTCCGGACGGACATTCAGTACTTC.

The J gene is TRBJ2-7, the V gene TRBV7-3; TRBD1 agrees at 9 bases. CDR3 length equals 16 residues. Germline V lookup: CDR1 SGHTA, CDR2 FQGTGA. Unmatched junction bases numbered 9, after V lost 1 base and J lost 5 bases. The DNA for the CDR3 is TGTGCCAGCAGCTTAAGGGCCGGGACAGGGTTTCACGAGCAGTACTTC. Protein product: CASSLRAGTGFHEQYF. Filled out from reference TRBV7-3 and TRBJ2-7, the complete variable domain reads GAGVSQTPSNKVTEKGKYVELRCDPISGHTALYWYRQSLGQGPEFLIYFQGTGAADDSGLPNDRFFAVRPEGSVSTLKIQRTERGDSAVYLCASSLRAGTGFHEQYFGPGTRLTVT.